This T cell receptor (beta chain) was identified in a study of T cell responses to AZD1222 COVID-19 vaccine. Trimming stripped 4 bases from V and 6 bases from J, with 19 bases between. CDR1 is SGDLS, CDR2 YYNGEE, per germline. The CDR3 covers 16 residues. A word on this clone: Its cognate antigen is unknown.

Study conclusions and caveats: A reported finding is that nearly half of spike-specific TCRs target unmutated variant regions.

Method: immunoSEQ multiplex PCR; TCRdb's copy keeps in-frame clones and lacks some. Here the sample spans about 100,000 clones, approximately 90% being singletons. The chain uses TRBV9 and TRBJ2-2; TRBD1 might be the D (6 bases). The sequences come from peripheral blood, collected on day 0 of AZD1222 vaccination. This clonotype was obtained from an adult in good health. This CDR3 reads CASSPRTGGGAGELFF. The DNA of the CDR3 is TGTGCCAGCAGCCCCCGGACTGGTGGGGGCGCCGGGGAGCTGTTTTTT.